This T cell receptor (beta chain) stems from a study of T cell repertoires in cytomegalovirus infection. About the research overall: CMV epitopes in the study were HLA-C-restricted (recently identified) and HLA-B-restricted (well studied). An indication of both CMV infection and matching HLA type came from public TCR beta signatures.

TCRdb re-called the reads through MiXCR, storing one row per CDR3 protein. Of roughly 350,000 distinct CDR3 sequences listed, approximately 30% are singletons. The germline V gene encodes CDR1 SGHTA and CDR2 FQGNSA. CDR3 length: 11 amino acids. Between the trimmed V and J ends, which lost 5 bases and 10 bases, there was a span of 9 bases. Notes on the study in general: It was HLA-C-restricted CMV-specific TCR beta clonotypes that dominated the response ex vivo.

In this sample, this clonotype turned up a few times. Its antigen is not known. The sequence was collected from a human donor in good health (CMV status not recorded). Some clones in this sample may be carry-over from other donors' samples. The genes are TRBV7-2 and TRBJ2-1; D uncertain. The sample here was cultured PBMCs, taken from culture after CMV antigen stimulation. The CDR3 sequence: CASSPFGEQFF. The CDR3, as DNA: TGTGCCAGCAGCCCCTTTGGGGAGCAGTTCTTC.